This T cell receptor beta chain was observed in a study of T-cell reconstitution after alpha-beta-depleted transplantation in children. Trimming stripped 0 bases from V and 1 base from J, with 6 bases between. There are 14 residues in the CDR3. CDR1 is LGHNA, CDR2 YSLEER, per germline. Unique molecular identifiers were used in preparing the TCRbeta library. TCRdb passed the PCR reads through MiXCR, listing each CDR3 protein once. The sample gives some 520,000 distinct CDR3 sequences, about 30% of which show up once; less than 2.5% is in the top ten. Specimen: PBMCs from the stem cell graft donor, collected from the stem cell graft. The chain links TRBV4-3 to TRBJ1-1; D gene uncertain. This TCR was sampled from a human donor who donated a stem cell graft to a child with aplastic anemia. The CDR3 coding sequence is TGCGCCAGCAGCCAAGAGAACGGGAACACTGAAGCTTTCTTT. This gives the protein CASSQENGNTEAFF.